This is a list of T cell receptor beta chains from one sample in a study of CD8 T cells in Susac syndrome. One entry per CDR3 protein, called by TCRdb with MiXCR from the immunoSEQ multiplex PCR reads. The table includes roughly 170,000 distinct CDR3 sequences, 93% detected once. Sequencing input: CD4+ T cells from PBMCs. These receptors all come from a human donor with multiple sclerosis. CDR3s include the opening cysteine and the closing phenylalanine or tryptophan. The order of the fields is clone size, V gene, D gene, J gene, CDR3 DNA, CDR3 protein. The D gene is left open where the match is weak. Size tells how often a clone was seen (once, few, many) or the class of an expanded clone, and some rows leave it out.

>NA|TRBV29-1|TRBD1|TRBJ2-1
TGCAGCGTTACCGGACAGGACCCCAACAATGAGCAGTTCTTC
CSVTGQDPNNEQFF
>NA|TRBV30|NA|TRBJ2-7
TGTGCCTGGAGCGACGGGGCATCCTACGAGCAGTACTTC
CAWSDGASYEQYF
>NA|TRBV20-1|NA|TRBJ1-1
TGCAGTGCTAGAGACCTTGGGCCCCGTCAGGGTAAAGCTTTCTTT
CSARDLGPRQGKAFF
>NA|TRBV3-1|NA|TRBJ1-3
TGTGCCAGCAGCCAAGACTTCGGGACTGGAAACACCATATATTTT
CASSQDFGTGNTIYF
>NA|TRBV28|TRBD2|TRBJ2-2
TGTGCCAGCAACAGGGGAGGGAGCGGGAGGTACACCGGGGAGCTGTTTTTT
CASNRGGSGRYTGELFF
>NA|TRBV4-2|NA|TRBJ1-4
TGTGCCAGCAGCCTCGTTTCGGCTAATGAAAAACTGTTTTTT
CASSLVSANEKLFF
>once|TRBV18|TRBD2|TRBJ2-1
TGTGCCAGCTCAGCGACTAGCGGGAGCTCCTACAATGAGCAGTTCTTC
CASSATSGSSYNEQFF
>NA|TRBV2|TRBD2|TRBJ2-7
TGTGCCAGCAGTAGACTAGCGGGGGACGTCCGCGAGCAGTACTTC
CASSRLAGDVREQYF
>NA|TRBV7-3|NA|TRBJ2-3
TGTGCCAGCAGCGCCCGATACACAGATACGCAGTATTTT
CASSARYTDTQYF
>NA|TRBV20-1|TRBD1|TRBJ1-1
TGCAGTGCTGGAAGACAGGGATCTTTCACTGAAGCTTTCTTT
CSAGRQGSFTEAFF